These 15 T cell receptor beta chains were sequenced from one sample in a study of cytomegalovirus exposure and HLA in healthy donors. PCR involved 60 Vbeta and 13 Jbeta primers. The repertoire was sequenced with immunoSEQ multiplex PCR; TCRdb's copy has only in-frame clones and lacks some. The table records roughly 230,000 clones, more than 75% of them present only once. The sample was PBMCs. The source of these receptors is a girl aged 2-10 years in good health and CMV-seronegative.

The chain uses TRBV5-1 and TRBJ2-5; weak D call: TRBD1 (6 bases). This CDR3 is 16 amino acids long. Trimming took off 0 bases at V and 5 bases at J, with 17 bases between the two ends. The germline V gene has CDR1 SGHRS and CDR2 YFSETQ. CDR3 region: CASSLVRRSQGETQYF. In nucleotides, the CDR3 is TGCGCCAGCAGCTTGGTCAGGAGGTCGCAGGGGGAGACCCAGTACTTC.

This sequence joins TRBV28 and TRBJ2-4, with a possible D match to TRBD1 (5 bases). V dropped 2 bases and J dropped 14 bases, with 16 bases sitting between them. The CDR3 has 13 residues. The germline gives CDR1 MDHEN, CDR2 SYDVKM. As DNA, the CDR3 is TGTGCCAGCAGTTTACTTATACAGGCGACCAAGTACTTC. The encoded protein is CASSLLIQATKYF.

The CDR3 DNA sequence: TGTGCCAGCAGTTTAGGACCTGCGGGTAATTCACCCCTCCACTTT. This sequence encodes CASSLGPAGNSPLHF. The chain has TRBV28 and TRBJ1-6; the D is unclear. CDR3 length: 15 amino acids. Germline CDR1 and CDR2: MDHEN and SYDVKM. V lost 2 bases and J 6 bases, leaving 11 bases between the germline ends.

The chain couples TRBV5-1 to TRBJ2-1; perhaps TRBD1 as D (6 bases). V gave up 2 bases and J gave up 8 bases, with 17 bases separating them. In germline, CDR1 is SGHRS, CDR2 YFSETQ. This CDR3 has 15 residues. The CDR3 DNA follows: TGCGCCAGCAGCTTAGCAGGGGCAAGATTCGATGAGCAGTTCTTC. Translation gives CASSLAGARFDEQFF.

V usage is TRBV19 and J usage is TRBJ2-7; D is undetermined. The V gene's germline CDR1 is LNHDA and CDR2 SQIVND (reference sequence). V lost 4 bases, J lost 0 bases, and 16 bases lay in between. The CDR3 contains 16 residues. CDR3 bases: TGTGCCAGTAGTACTCCGTTGACATCTCTCTCCTACGAGCAGTACTTC. Translated: CASSTPLTSLSYEQYF.

The V call is TRBV5-1, the J call TRBJ2-7; D is unresolved. V gave up 0 bases and J gave up 2 bases, with 12 bases separating them. The V gene's germline CDR1 is SGHRS and CDR2 YFSETQ. This CDR3 contains 15 residues. CDR3 residues: CASSLAGTFTYEQYF. The CDR3 coding sequence is TGCGCCAGCAGCTTGGCTGGTACTTTCACCTACGAGCAGTACTTC.

Written as DNA, the CDR3 is TGTGCCAGCAGCTCGAGCGGGTCCGGGGCAAGGGGTGAAAAACTGTTTTTT. It encodes CASSSSGSGARGEKLFF. The chain uses TRBV7-2 and TRBJ1-4, with a tentative D call TRBD1 (5 bases). The CDR3 spans 17 residues. V gave up 4 bases and J gave up 7 bases, with 22 bases separating them. Germline V gene data show CDR1 as SGHTA and CDR2 as FQGNSA.

As to this clone: In the same sample, other DNA sequences code for this CDR3. This chain connects TRBV5-1 to TRBJ2-3, with 8 positions matching TRBD2. V gave up 0 bases and J gave up 5 bases; unmatched junction bases: 5. CDR1 is SGHRS and CDR2 is YFSETQ in the germline V gene. This CDR3 comprises 15 residues. CDR3 sequence (DNA): TGCGCCAGCAGCTTGGCTTCGGGAGGGAGAGATACGCAGTATTTT. Translation gives CASSLASGGRDTQYF. The variable domain in full, with the rest retrieved from reference TRBV5-1 and TRBJ2-3, is KAGVTQTPRYLIKTRGQQVTLSCSPISGHRSVSWYQQTPGQGLQFLFEYFSETQRNKGNFPGRFSGRQFSNSRSEMNVSTLELGDSALYLCASSLASGGRDTQYFGPGTRLTVL.

The chain links TRBV2 to TRBJ2-3, with TRBD1 matching 10 bases. The CDR3 has 13 residues. V lost 8 bases, J lost 5 bases, and 4 bases stayed unmatched. Germline CDR1 is SNHLY and CDR2 is FYNNEI. The CDR3 DNA reads TGTGCCAGCGAGGGACAGGGGATAGATACGCAGTATTTT. It codes for CASEGQGIDTQYF.

This clone was seen more than once but under ten times. The rearrangement joins TRBV18 to TRBJ1-1; a weak D match, TRBD1 (6 bases). Per the germline V gene, CDR1 is KGHSH and CDR2 is LQKENI. V gave up 3 bases and J gave up 1 base, with 15 bases separating them. The CDR3 loop spans 16 amino acids. This CDR3 reads CASSPQLTTGNTEAFF. The CDR3 DNA sequence: TGTGCCAGCTCACCTCAACTCACGACAGGGAACACTGAAGCTTTCTTT.

On this clone: One end of the junction varies from germline; a read error may be responsible. This CDR3 is CASSQVARLSF. Here the CDR3 DNA reads TGTGCCAGCAGCCAAGTGGCCAGACTTAGCTTC. This chain links TRBV14 with TRBJ1-2; the D is unclear. The V gene's germline CDR1 is SGHDN and CDR2 FVKESK. The length of the CDR3 is 11 residues.

The chain uses TRBV18 and TRBJ2-1, with D possibly TRBD1 on 6 matching bases. The V end lost 3 bases, the J end lost 3 bases, and 9 bases lay between the germline ends. CDR1 and CDR2 from the germline V gene are KGHSH and LQKENI. This CDR3 region has 14 residues. CDR3 nucleotides: TGTGCCAGCTCACCGCAGGACAGCTACAATGAGCAGTTCTTC. It translates to CASSPQDSYNEQFF. The entire variable domain, with the rest obtained from reference TRBV18 and TRBJ2-1, is as follows: NAGVMQNPRHLVRRRGQEARLRCSPMKGHSHVYWYRQLPEEGLKFMVYLQKENIIDESGMPKERFSAEFPKEGPSILRIQQVVRGDSAAYFCASSPQDSYNEQFFGPGTRLTVL.

The V and J genes are TRBV29-1 and TRBJ2-6, with D hard to call. Germline values: CDR1 SQVTM, CDR2 ANQGSEA. V lost 3 bases and J 0 bases, leaving 3 bases between the germline ends. CDR3 length: 13 residues. This CDR3 is CSVDVSGANVLTF. The CDR3, as DNA: TGCAGCGTTGACGTCTCTGGGGCCAACGTCCTGACTTTC.

J is TRBJ1-1 and V is TRBV5-6; D is perhaps TRBD1 (6 bases). Per germline, CDR1 SGHDT and CDR2 YYEEEE. This CDR3 spans 16 amino acids. V was shortened by 4 bases and J by 0 bases, with 16 bases between the two germline ends. CDR3 sequence (DNA): TGTGCCAGCAGCGGAACAGGGCCGCTCATGAACACTGAAGCTTTCTTT. It codes for CASSGTGPLMNTEAFF. The full variable domain, with the rest looked up from reference TRBV5-6 and TRBJ1-1, is DAGVTQSPTHLIKTRGQQVTLRCSPKSGHDTVSWYQQALGQGPQFIFQYYEEEERQRGNFPDRFSGHQFPNYSSELNVNALLLGDSALYLCASSGTGPLMNTEAFFGQGTRLTVV.

CDR3 in DNA: TGCGCCAGCAGCACCGGAGCGGGAGTGGGGGAGACCCAGTACTTC. As protein: CASSTGAGVGETQYF. The chain recombines TRBV5-1 with TRBJ2-5, with 8 bases identical to TRBD2. CDR3 size: 15 residues. Germline V gene lookup returns CDR1 SGHRS and CDR2 YFSETQ. After removal of 4 bases from V and 5 bases from J, the junction contained 10 bases not matched to a gene.